Presented here are 24 T cell receptor beta chains from one specimen sequenced in a study of OX40 agonist ivuxolimab in advanced cancers. Data came from immunoSEQ multiplex PCR; TCRdb stores just in-frame clones and leaves some out. The sample lists about 50,000 clones; roughly 81% were seen once. The sequencing here drew on CD4+ or CD8+ T cells sorted from blood, taken in a trial of the OX40 agonist ivuxolimab. Every receptor here comes from an adult with an advanced solid tumor such as melanoma, head and neck, liver or kidney cancer.

This clone was recorded only once. This rearrangement joins TRBV29-1 to TRBJ2-3, with no clear D. The V end was cut by 5 bases, the J end by 2 bases, with 14 bases between. This CDR3 comprises 14 residues. CDR1 and CDR2 (germline): SQVTM, ANQGSEA. CDR3 residues: CSVSPAEDTDTQYF. The CDR3 DNA sequence: TGCAGCGTTTCCCCCGCGGAAGACACAGATACGCAGTATTTT.

The V gene is TRBV28, the J gene TRBJ2-3; D might be TRBD1 or TRBD2, each matching 6 bases. The V and J ends lost 2 bases and 7 bases respectively, with 16 bases between them. This CDR3 contains 15 residues. The germline V gene has CDR1 MDHEN and CDR2 SYDVKM. The CDR3 reads CASSLGGGPQNTQYF. Here the CDR3 DNA reads TGTGCCAGCAGTTTAGGAGGGGGGCCTCAGAATACGCAGTATTTT.

V gene TRBV7-2 combines with J gene TRBJ1-5; D gene ambiguous. This CDR3 region has 13 residues. The V gene's germline CDR1 is SGHTA and CDR2 FQGNSA. The V end lost 2 bases, the J end lost 5 bases, and 7 bases lay between the germline ends. This CDR3 reads CASSLPNDQPQHF. The CDR3 coding sequence is TGTGCCAGCAGCTTACCCAACGATCAGCCCCAGCATTTT. Full variable domain (remainder filled in from reference TRBV7-2 and TRBJ1-5): GAGVSQSPSNKVTEKGKDVELRCDPISGHTALYWYRQSLGQGLEFLIYFQGNSAPDKSGLPSDRFSAERTGGSVSTLTIQRTQQEDSAVYLCASSLPNDQPQHFGDGTRLSIL.

The CDR3 DNA reads TGTGCCAGCAGCTCCTACCGGGACAGGGGAGGTGAGCAGTTCTTC. Its translation is CASSSYRDRGGEQFF. The gene calls are TRBV11-3 and TRBJ2-1, with 10 bases identical to TRBD1. Per germline, CDR1 SGHNT and CDR2 YENEEA. V shed 4 bases and J 9 bases; nucleotides not matched to a gene: 9. This CDR3 is built from 15 residues.

The rearrangement links TRBV28 to TRBJ2-7, with D perhaps given as TRBD1 or TRBD2 (6 bases each). The CDR3 sequence is 15 residues long. Trimming removed 8 bases at V and 1 base at J, with 18 bases between. Germline lookup yields CDR1 MDHEN and CDR2 SYDVKM. The CDR3 region has the DNA TGTGCCAGCCAACCACCGAGGGGGGTTTCCTACGAGCAGTACTTC. Its translation: CASQPPRGVSYEQYF.

The chain recombines TRBV19 with TRBJ1-4; weak D call: TRBD1 (5 bases). CDR3 length: 15 residues. In germline, CDR1 is LNHDA, CDR2 SQIVND (reference sequence). The V and J ends lost 5 bases and 8 bases respectively, with 18 bases between them. This CDR3 reads CASSSAGEQGEKLFF. The DNA for the CDR3 is TGTGCCAGTAGTTCTGCGGGGGAACAAGGGGAAAAACTGTTTTTT.

The V and J genes are TRBV10-1 and TRBJ1-3; D is unclear. CDR3 size: 13 residues. Trimming stripped 6 bases from V and 0 bases from J, with 6 bases between. Germline-derived CDR1 and CDR2 are WNHNN and SYGVQD (reference sequence). The CDR3 region is CASRSSSGNTIYF. The CDR3 DNA reads TGCGCCAGCAGGAGTAGCTCTGGAAACACCATATATTTT.

The chain combines TRBV2 with TRBJ2-3; possible D gene TRBD1, 5 bases. The V and J ends lost 6 bases and 1 base respectively, with 11 bases between them. This CDR3 is 14 amino acids long. The V gene's germline CDR1 is SNHLY and CDR2 FYNNEI. The CDR3 protein is CASRSDIGTDTQYF. Written as DNA, the CDR3 is TGTGCCAGCAGGTCGGACATAGGCACAGATACGCAGTATTTT.

The rearrangement uses TRBV7-2 and TRBJ2-5; D may be TRBD1 or TRBD2 (5 bases each). With 1 base removed from V and 2 bases from J, the gap between germline ends came to 17 bases. Germline V lookup: CDR1 SGHTA, CDR2 FQGNSA. The CDR3 length is 17 residues. The CDR3 protein is CASSLGRVGTIQETQYF. For the CDR3, the DNA is TGTGCCAGCAGCTTAGGTCGGGTCGGGACCATTCAAGAGACCCAGTACTTC.

The gene calls are TRBV19 and TRBJ1-2, with D perhaps TRBD1 (6 bases). Germline CDR1 and CDR2: LNHDA and SQIVND (reference sequence). CDR3 length equals 15 residues. Between the trimmed V and J ends, which lost 5 bases and 4 bases, there was a span of 17 bases. The CDR3 is CASSGDKQGFYGYTF. In nucleotides, the CDR3 is TGTGCCAGTAGTGGGGATAAACAGGGTTTCTATGGCTACACCTTC.

The rearrangement joins TRBV27 to TRBJ1-1; D unresolved. Germline CDR1 is MNHEY and CDR2 is SMNVEV (reference sequence). This CDR3 spans 15 amino acids. Trimming shortened V by 1 base and J by 3 bases, and 12 bases separated the two germline ends. As DNA, the CDR3 is TGTGCCAGCAGTTTATTCGGAGGTGCGGACACTGAAGCTTTCTTT. It specifies CASSLFGGADTEAFF.

V and J are TRBV28 and TRBJ2-3; D possibly corresponds to TRBD2 (6 bases). From germline, CDR1 is MDHEN and CDR2 SYDVKM. This CDR3 is 15 amino acids long. V was cut by 5 bases and J by 5 bases, with 17 bases left in between. CDR3 sequence: CASSPSETSKDTQYF. In nucleotides, the CDR3 is TGTGCCAGCAGTCCATCCGAGACTAGTAAAGATACGCAGTATTTT.

The chain uses TRBV6-5 and TRBJ1-2; weak D call: TRBD1 (6 bases). The CDR3 loop spans 13 amino acids. Germline CDR1 reads MNHEY; CDR2 reads SVGAGI. Between the trimmed V and J ends, which lost 7 bases and 7 bases, there was a span of 16 bases. The CDR3 region is CASNSDRVGGYTF. DNA for the CDR3: TGTGCCAGCAACTCGGACAGAGTAGGTGGCTACACCTTC.

V and J are TRBV2 and TRBJ1-4; weak D call: TRBD1 (5 bases). The CDR3 has 14 residues. V was pared by 7 bases and J by 2 bases, with 11 bases between. Germline V gene sequence: CDR1 SNHLY, CDR2 FYNNEI. CDR3 residues: CASTGTVTNEKLFF. The CDR3 DNA reads TGTGCCAGCACGGGGACCGTGACTAATGAAAAACTGTTTTTT.

This sequence joins TRBV15 and TRBJ1-5; possible D gene TRBD1, 6 bases. This CDR3 is 17 amino acids long. Germline CDR1 is LNHNV and CDR2 is YYDKDF (reference sequence). V dropped 0 bases and J dropped 2 bases, with 14 bases sitting between them. The CDR3 protein is CATSREGGLLGNQPQHF. CDR3 sequence (DNA): TGTGCCACCAGCAGAGAGGGGGGGCTCTTGGGCAATCAGCCCCAGCATTTT.

The chain couples TRBV5-1 to TRBJ2-3; possibly TRBD2 for D (6 bases). This CDR3 contains 15 residues. The germline V gene encodes CDR1 SGHRS and CDR2 YFSETQ. V shed 1 base and J shed 1 base, with 10 bases lying between them. The CDR3 DNA reads as TGCGCCAGCAGCTTGTCTAGCGCCCGCACAGATACGCAGTATTTT. It yields the protein CASSLSSARTDTQYF.

The rearrangement uses TRBV5-1 and TRBJ2-5; 7 positions match TRBD1. V was pared by 3 bases and J by 5 bases, with 10 bases of the junction left unmatched. Germline CDR1 and CDR2: SGHRS and YFSETQ. This CDR3 is 15 amino acids long. The CDR3 DNA reads TGCGCCAGCAGCTCGAGCTCGACAGGGCCGGAGACCCAGTACTTC. Translated: CASSSSSTGPETQYF.

The V and J genes are TRBV28 and TRBJ1-1, with TRBD1 matching over 7 bases. This CDR3 is 11 amino acids long. Germline trimming cut 4 bases from V and 11 bases from J; bases unmatched to any gene: 4. Germline V CDR1 and CDR2: MDHEN, SYDVKM. CDR3 in DNA: TGTGCCAGCAGTTCTATCAGGGGGGCTTTCTTT. This gives the protein CASSSIRGAFF.

The chain couples TRBV6-5 to TRBJ2-5; a possible D gene is TRBD2 (5 bases). Deletions cut 5 bases from V and 4 bases from J, with 8 bases between. CDR3 length equals 12 residues. The germline V gene has CDR1 MNHEY and CDR2 SVGAGI. The CDR3 DNA is TGTGCCAGCAGTACGGGAAGAGAGACCCAGTACTTC. Protein: CASSTGRETQYF.

The chain employs TRBV5-1 and TRBJ2-1; 13 bases are shared with TRBD2. Germline-derived CDR1 and CDR2 are SGHRS and YFSETQ. CDR3 length: 15 residues. Unmatched junction bases numbered 4, after V lost 4 bases and J lost 6 bases. This CDR3 reads CASSPGTSGINEQFF. The DNA for the CDR3 is TGCGCCAGCAGCCCCGGGACTAGCGGGATCAATGAGCAGTTCTTC. The whole variable domain, filled in from reference TRBV5-1 and TRBJ2-1, reads KAGVTQTPRYLIKTRGQQVTLSCSPISGHRSVSWYQQTPGQGLQFLFEYFSETQRNKGNFPGRFSGRQFSNSRSEMNVSTLELGDSALYLCASSPGTSGINEQFFGPGTRLTVL.

The J gene is TRBJ1-2, the V gene TRBV19; tentative D call: TRBD1 (5 bases). This CDR3 has 13 amino acids. V was shortened by 7 bases and J by 5 bases, with 14 bases between the two germline ends. Germline V gene lookup returns CDR1 LNHDA and CDR2 SQIVND (reference sequence). CDR3: CASKEDDRYGYTF. DNA of the CDR3: TGTGCCAGTAAAGAGGACGACAGATATGGCTACACCTTC.

The chain recombines TRBV5-6 with TRBJ2-5, with a weak D call TRBD1 (6 bases). CDR1 and CDR2 from the germline V gene are SGHDT and YYEEEE. V was trimmed by 0 bases and J by 0 bases, leaving 12 bases between them. This CDR3 contains 16 residues. The CDR3 sequence: CASSLGTEQYQETQYF. The CDR3 DNA is TGTGCCAGCAGCTTGGGGACAGAACAGTACCAAGAGACCCAGTACTTC.

The chain couples TRBV19 to TRBJ1-1; 8 bases are shared with TRBD1. Germline CDR1 LNHDA, CDR2 SQIVND (reference sequence). The CDR3 contains 14 residues. With V trimmed by 5 bases and J by 3 bases, 5 bases remained unmatched. This CDR3 reads CASSPDRADTEAFF. In DNA, the CDR3 is TGTGCCAGTAGTCCGGACAGGGCAGACACTGAAGCTTTCTTT.

The chain combines TRBV4-1 with TRBJ2-1; the D is unclear. The ends were cut back, 5 bases at V and 5 bases at J, with 7 bases in the middle. CDR3 size: 12 residues. Germline values: CDR1 MGHRA, CDR2 YSYEKL. The CDR3 sequence: CASSYNDNEQFF. The CDR3 bases are TGCGCCAGCAGCTATAACGACAATGAGCAGTTCTTC.